This record covers a single T cell receptor (beta chain). What it binds is not known. Everyone who donated was a healthy bone marrow donor. With 2 bases removed from V and 3 bases from J, the gap between germline ends came to 11 bases. CDR1 SNHLY and CDR2 FYNNEI come from the germline V gene. CDR3 length equals 15 residues. The PCR made use of 60 Vbeta and 13 Jbeta primers. The protocol was immunoSEQ multiplex PCR, while the TCRdb copy is restricted to in-frame clones and leaves out a portion. The table has 95,000 to 150,000 clones, 75% to 90% seen once; the top ten hold around 8.9%. The data were taken from a study of cytomegalovirus exposure and HLA in healthy donors. Study-level background: In an early release, HLA-typed donors contributed approximately 82 million unique TCR sequences. The Caucasian-associated ancestry cluster held more than 80% of approximately 400 genotyped donors. The study's findings and limits: Prior analysis indicated that the majority of TCR beta V segments exhibited productivity approximately 87% or approximately 30% of the time.

The J gene is TRBJ1-3, the V gene TRBV2; D may be TRBD1 (6 bases). The specimen was PBMCs. This receptor was taken from a man aged 25 to 45 in good health and CMV-seropositive. The CDR3: CASSEMGGLGNTIYF. In DNA form, the CDR3 reads TGTGCCAGCAGTGAAATGGGGGGGCTTGGAAACACCATATATTTT.